The 32 T cell receptor beta chains listed next were all sequenced from one sample in a study of T cell responses to AZD1222 COVID-19 vaccine. The table came from immunoSEQ multiplex PCR; TCRdb's copy has only in-frame clones and leaves some out. The table includes around 180,000 clones, 90% to 95% detected once. The specimen was peripheral blood, collected 28 days after the second AZD1222 dose. The receptor source for this set is an adult who received the AZD1222 COVID-19 vaccine.

The chain has TRBV9 and TRBJ1-3; D not certain. The germline V gene encodes CDR1 SGDLS and CDR2 YYNGEE. There are 14 residues in the CDR3. The germline V and J ends were trimmed by 0 bases and 0 bases, with 4 bases remaining between them. CDR3 amino acids: CASSVGFSGNTIYF. In nucleotides, the CDR3 is TGTGCCAGCAGCGTAGGGTTCTCTGGAAACACCATATATTTT.

The V gene is TRBV14, the J gene TRBJ2-1; TRBD1 agrees at 7 bases. V trimming: 5 bases; J trimming: 4 bases; junction bases outside the gene matches: 8. This CDR3 has 15 residues. Germline V gives CDR1 SGHDN, CDR2 FVKESK. The CDR3 nucleotides are TGTGCCAGCAGCACAGGGACAGAAAGTTACAATGAGCAGTTCTTC. This gives the protein CASSTGTESYNEQFF.

This chain connects TRBV12-1 to TRBJ2-5; TRBD2 was called by the table and not checked on the DNA. TRBV12-1 is given as a pseudogene. The CDR3 is 16 residues long. The CDR3 nucleotides read TGTGCCAGCAGCTTTCGCCGAGCAAGAATTAAAGAGACCCAGTACTTC. Amino acid sequence: CASSFRRARIKETQYF.

The chain employs TRBV6-5 and TRBJ1-5; weak D call: TRBD1 (5 bases). Trimming removed 6 bases from V and 1 base from J, with 13 bases in between. This CDR3 has 15 amino acids. CDR1 and CDR2 (germline): MNHEY, SVGAGI. The CDR3 nucleotides read TGTGCCAGCAGCCCGGGACTGGTCAGCAATCAGCCCCAGCATTTT. Protein sequence: CASSPGLVSNQPQHF.

This chain uses TRBV30 with TRBJ2-2; D not resolved. The CDR3 runs to 16 residues. V lost 3 bases and J 2 bases, leaving 16 bases between the germline ends. Germline V gene data show CDR1 as GTSNPN and CDR2 as SVGIG (reference sequence). CDR3 nucleotide sequence: TGTGCCTGGAGCCCGATGGAGACACTCAACACCGGGGAGCTGTTTTTT. Protein sequence: CAWSPMETLNTGELFF.

The V call is TRBV14, the J call TRBJ2-1; the match to TRBD1 covers 8 bases. Germline V gives CDR1 SGHDN, CDR2 FVKESK. The V segment lost 4 bases and the J segment 4 bases; nucleotides outside the gene matches: 6. This CDR3 has 15 residues. DNA of the CDR3: TGTGCCAGCAGCCTCCTTGACAGGGGATACAATGAGCAGTTCTTC. It is translated as CASSLLDRGYNEQFF.

This chain uses TRBV4-1 with TRBJ1-1, with 8 bases lining up with TRBD1. Trimming at V came to 0 bases and at J to 5 bases, leaving 5 bases not matched to a gene. This CDR3 has 15 amino acids. Germline V CDR1 and CDR2: MGHRA, YSYEKL. CDR3 coding DNA: TGCGCCAGCAGCCAAGATCCAGGGGGCCTGACTGAAGCTTTCTTT. Translating gives CASSQDPGGLTEAFF.

This clone was counted once. The chain recombines TRBV5-1 with TRBJ2-5, with 7 bases aligning to TRBD1. The germline V gene has CDR1 SGHRS and CDR2 YFSETQ. The CDR3 covers 14 residues. The trim removed 4 bases at V and 5 bases at J, leaving 8 bases unmatched. CDR3 amino acids: CASSRGTVVETQYF. The CDR3 DNA follows: TGCGCCAGCAGCAGGGGGACAGTGGTGGAGACCCAGTACTTC.

A note on this clone: No DNA is shown, since the ends of the CDR3 on it are uncertain; the CDR3 is the one TCRdb lists. The V and J genes are TRBV28 and TRBJ2-7; TRBD2 is the table's D call, not checked against the DNA. The CDR3 extends over 12 residues, inclusive of both ends. The germline V gene encodes CDR1 MDHEN and CDR2 SYDVKM. The CDR3 spells CASSFGEGEQYF.

The rearrangement joins TRBV5-1 to TRBJ1-1; no clear D gene. Germline CDR1 is SGHRS and CDR2 is YFSETQ. Trimming removed 1 base from V and 5 bases from J, with 9 bases in between. CDR3 length: 13 residues. CDR3 bases: TGCGCCAGCAGCTTGTCAGCCGATACTGAAGCTTTCTTT. Protein: CASSLSADTEAFF.

The J gene is TRBJ2-7, the V gene TRBV6-4, with D unclear. The CDR3 loop spans 13 amino acids. Germline loops: CDR1 MRHNA, CDR2 SNTAGT. V was clipped by 0 bases and J by 4 bases, with 7 bases between them. This CDR3 is CASSDSGDYEQYF. The CDR3 region has the DNA TGTGCCAGCAGTGACTCAGGAGATTACGAGCAGTACTTC.

This rearrangement joins TRBV7-3 to TRBJ2-1; 12 nucleotides match TRBD2. The CDR3 length is 15 residues. Germline loops: CDR1 SGHTA, CDR2 FQGTGA. V shed 3 bases and J 4 bases; nucleotides not matched to a gene: 1. The CDR3 here is CASSFTSGGYNEQFF. The CDR3 nucleotides read TGTGCCAGCAGCTTCACTAGCGGGGGGTACAATGAGCAGTTCTTC.

This chain joins TRBV6-5 and TRBJ2-1; D remains unclear. Germline V gene data show CDR1 as MNHEY and CDR2 as SVGAGI. V was trimmed by 4 bases and J by 8 bases, leaving 9 bases between them. The CDR3 spans 12 residues. CDR3 loop: CASSSTAYEQFF. The CDR3 DNA reads as TGTGCCAGCAGTTCGACCGCTTATGAGCAGTTCTTC.

This chain connects TRBV28 to TRBJ1-6; TRBD1 is a possible D gene (6 bases). CDR3 size: 13 residues. Germline V gene sequence: CDR1 MDHEN, CDR2 SYDVKM. The V gene lost 11 bases and the J gene lost 4 bases, with 12 bases spanning the gap. CDR3: CAGRQVYNSPLHF. The CDR3 DNA sequence: TGTGCCGGACGACAGGTTTATAATTCACCCCTCCACTTT. The whole variable domain, filled in from reference TRBV28 and TRBJ1-6, reads DVKVTQSSRYLVKRTGEKVFLECVQDMDHENMFWYRQDPGLGLRLIYFSYDVKMKEKGDIPEGYSVSREKKERFSLILESASTNQTSMYLCAGRQVYNSPLHFGNGTRLTVT.

The V and J genes are TRBV14 and TRBJ2-3; tentatively, D is TRBD1 or TRBD2 (6 bases each). The CDR3 is 12 residues long. CDR1 is SGHDN and CDR2 is FVKESK in the germline V gene. Trimming pared 4 bases from V and 8 bases from J, leaving 10 bases between. The CDR3: CASSPWGATQYF. CDR3 in DNA: TGTGCCAGCAGCCCTTGGGGGGCTACGCAGTATTTT.

The V gene is TRBV5-5, the J gene TRBJ1-1; D is unresolved. Germline V gene lookup returns CDR1 SGHKS and CDR2 YYEKEE (reference sequence). V lost 0 bases and J 5 bases, leaving 14 bases between the germline ends. This CDR3 is 15 amino acids long. The CDR3 sequence is CASSLVGTLGTEAFF. The CDR3 DNA is TGTGCCAGCAGCTTGGTTGGCACCTTGGGGACTGAAGCTTTCTTT.

The chain employs TRBV2 and TRBJ1-5; 8 nucleotides agree with TRBD1. This CDR3 has 15 residues. In germline, CDR1 is SNHLY, CDR2 FYNNEI. V gave up 4 bases and J gave up 9 bases; unmatched junction bases: 11. This CDR3 is CASSVQDRVFWPQHF. Written as DNA, the CDR3 is TGTGCCAGCAGTGTCCAGGACAGGGTGTTCTGGCCCCAGCATTTT.

DNA for the CDR3: TGTGCCAGCAGTGCCCGGGGGACCGGGGAGCTGTTTTTT. This codes for CASSARGTGELFF. This chain links TRBV6-4 with TRBJ2-2, with a weak D call TRBD2 (6 bases). The germline V gene encodes CDR1 MRHNA and CDR2 SNTAGT. The CDR3 sequence is 13 residues long. V dropped 4 bases and J dropped 5 bases, with 8 bases sitting between them.

This chain connects TRBV11-2 to TRBJ2-3; TRBD2 matches at 8 bases. The CDR3 length is 15 residues. Germline CDR1 SGHAT, CDR2 FQNNGV. V lost 3 bases and J lost 4; bases outside the gene matches: 6. CDR3 protein: CASSFSGGYADTQYF. CDR3 in DNA: TGTGCCAGCAGCTTTTCGGGGGGGTACGCAGATACGCAGTATTTT.

This sequence joins TRBV4-1 and TRBJ2-6; 8 bases fit TRBD1. Germline V gene data show CDR1 as MGHRA and CDR2 as YSYEKL. J gave up 0 bases and V 4 bases, and 14 bases lay outside the gene matches. This CDR3 is built from 20 residues. The CDR3 coding sequence is TGCGCCAGCAGCCCGACAGGGGCCCTTACTCTAAGCTCTGGGGCCAACGTCCTGACTTTC. This translates into CASSPTGALTLSSGANVLTF.

J is TRBJ2-5 and V is TRBV6-5; D is possibly TRBD1 or TRBD2 (5 bases each). From germline, CDR1 is MNHEY and CDR2 SVGAGI. Trimming removed 0 bases at V and 3 bases at J, with 11 bases between. The CDR3 covers 15 residues. This CDR3 reads CASSYSPGREETQYF. The CDR3 region has the DNA TGTGCCAGCAGTTACTCGCCGGGGCGGGAAGAGACCCAGTACTTC.

In DNA, the CDR3 is TGTGCCTGGAGTCCAGGGGTCGGGACCCAGTACTTC. Protein sequence: CAWSPGVGTQYF. The chain joins TRBV30 to TRBJ2-5, with D possibly matching TRBD1 (6 bases). The CDR3 length is 12 residues. Germline assignment: CDR1 GTSNPN and CDR2 SVGIG (reference sequence). With 2 bases removed from V and 7 bases from J, the gap between germline ends came to 11 bases.

CDR3 bases: TGTGCCAGTAGTATAGATCTTTTGTCTGGACCGGATGGCTACACCTTC. It codes for CASSIDLLSGPDGYTF. The chain is built from TRBV19 and TRBJ1-2; D is undetermined. CDR1 LNHDA and CDR2 SQIVND come from the germline V gene (reference sequence). Trimming removed 0 bases at V and 6 bases at J, with 17 bases between. This CDR3 contains 16 residues.

V is TRBV27 and J is TRBJ1-2; 7 positions agree with TRBD1. CDR3 length: 14 residues. Trimming cost V 5 bases and J 1 base; bases outside gene matches: 4. CDR1 and CDR2 (germline): MNHEY, SMNVEV (reference sequence). The CDR3 here is CASSATGVNYGYTF. The DNA for the CDR3 is TGTGCCAGCAGTGCTACAGGGGTTAACTATGGCTACACCTTC.

The V gene is TRBV7-9, the J gene TRBJ1-5, with D unclear. Trimming took off 6 bases at V and 0 bases at J, with 3 bases between the two ends. Germline loops: CDR1 SEHNR, CDR2 FQNEAQ (reference sequence). This CDR3 has 12 residues. The CDR3, as DNA: TGTGCCAGCAGGGATAGCAATCAGCCCCAGCATTTT. It encodes CASRDSNQPQHF.

To note about this clone: A read error may account for a junction end that differs from germline. Other DNA sequences in this sample translate to the same CDR3. The chain uses TRBV7-8 and TRBJ2-7; the match to TRBD2 covers 12 bases. This CDR3 region has 14 residues. Germline V gene sequence: CDR1 SGHVS, CDR2 FQNEAQ. CDR3 bases: TGTGCCAGCAGCTCGACTAGCGGGAGTTACGAGCAGTACTTT. This codes for CASSSTSGSYEQYF.

The chain employs TRBV13 and TRBJ1-1, with 11 bases lining up with TRBD1. V was clipped by 3 bases and J by 1 base; unmatched bases: 13. Per germline, CDR1 PRHDT and CDR2 FYEKMQ (reference sequence). This CDR3 has 19 residues. CDR3 in amino acids: CASSFIESGTGGPNTEAFF. As DNA, the CDR3 is TGTGCCAGCAGCTTTATTGAATCCGGGACAGGGGGGCCGAACACTGAAGCTTTCTTT.

The chain has TRBV27 and TRBJ1-6; TRBD1 is a possible D gene (6 bases). This CDR3 is 15 amino acids long. Germline V CDR1 and CDR2: MNHEY, SMNVEV (reference sequence). The V end was cut by 5 bases, the J end by 10 bases, with 18 bases between. The CDR3 bases are TGTGCCAGCAGTCCGCTACAGGGTGTCGGGTCACCCCTCCACTTT. Translating gives CASSPLQGVGSPLHF.

At least ten counts were recorded for this clone. CDR3 DNA sequence: TGTGCCAGCAGTGATCGGACAGCCTTGGGGTCCGAGCAGTACTTC. It codes for CASSDRTALGSEQYF. The chain employs TRBV2 and TRBJ2-7, with D possibly matching TRBD1 (6 bases). The V gene lost 3 bases and the J gene lost 6 bases, with 18 bases spanning the gap. CDR3 size: 15 residues. CDR1 and CDR2 from the germline V gene are SNHLY and FYNNEI.

The rearrangement uses TRBV3-1 (or the pseudogene TRBV3-2) and TRBJ1-1; no clear D. Trimming stripped 1 base from V and 1 base from J, with 7 bases between. CDR1 is LGHDT and CDR2 is YNNKEL in the germline V gene (reference sequence). The CDR3 sequence is 14 residues long. The CDR3 bases are TGTGCCAGCAGCCAAGCGAGCTCGAACACTGAAGCTTTCTTT. Translation: CASSQASSNTEAFF.

The chain has TRBV14 and TRBJ1-1; no firm D call. Germline values: CDR1 SGHDN, CDR2 FVKESK. This CDR3 has 16 amino acids. Between the trimmed V and J ends, which lost 4 bases and 1 base, there was a span of 16 bases. The chain's CDR3 is CASSPRHHRSNTEAFF. Here the CDR3 DNA reads TGTGCCAGCAGCCCTCGACACCATCGCTCGAACACTGAAGCTTTCTTT.

V gene TRBV5-1 combines with J gene TRBJ1-5; D possibly corresponds to TRBD1 (6 bases). V was clipped by 4 bases and J by 6 bases, with 11 bases between them. This CDR3 contains 13 residues. Looked up from germline, CDR1 is SGHRS and CDR2 is YFSETQ. The CDR3 coding sequence is TGCGCCAGCAGCGAACAGGGCCCTCAGCCCCAGCATTTT. Translating gives CASSEQGPQPQHF.